The clone carrying this T cell receptor beta chain has only a few counts. There are 13 residues in the CDR3. The V gene lost 5 bases and the J gene lost 5 bases, with 15 bases spanning the gap. Germline CDR1 is SQVTM and CDR2 is ANQGSEA. This sample stems from a study of CD8+ T cells in alopecia areata. Extraction of RNA preceded its reverse transcription into cDNA, which served as the sequencing template. TCRdb keeps only in-frame clones here, not all; method: immunoSEQ multiplex PCR. The sample lists approximately 120,000 clones, roughly 50% seen once, with more than 9% in the top ten. This chain connects TRBV29-1 to TRBJ2-5; D is possibly TRBD1 (7 bases). The sequenced sample was NKG2D-low CD8+ T cells sorted from blood. The clonotype originates from a human donor with alopecia areata. The CDR3 loop is CSVFTGAGETQYF. CDR3 nucleotide sequence: TGCAGCGTTTTCACAGGGGCGGGGGAGACCCAGTACTTC.